A single sample is the source of the 31 T cell receptor beta chains below, sequenced in a study of CD8+CD57+ T cells in acquired aplastic anemia. Using genomic DNA as the template, TCR beta VDJ and CDR3 profiling was carried out. TCRdb redid the calling of the reads with MiXCR, one entry per CDR3 protein. The sample records about 81,000 distinct CDR3 sequences, about half being singletons. What was sequenced was sorted CD4+, CD8+, or CD8+CD57+ T cells (not recorded which) from PBMCs. These receptors were obtained from a human donor in good health, serving as a control.

The table lists this clonotype with many counts. J is TRBJ2-7 and V is TRBV25-1, with no clear D. The V gene lost 1 base and the J gene lost 3 bases, with 7 bases spanning the gap. The CDR3 has 13 residues. Per germline, CDR1 MGHDK and CDR2 SYGVNS. The CDR3 nucleotides read TGTGCCAGCAGTGAATCAGGAGACTACGAGCAGTACTTC. Translated, it gives CASSESGDYEQYF.

The chain employs TRBV10-1 and TRBJ1-5; D perhaps matches TRBD1 (5 bases). V lost 0 bases and J 6 bases, leaving 9 bases between the germline ends. In germline, CDR1 is WNHNN, CDR2 SYGVQD (reference sequence). This CDR3 is 14 amino acids long. The CDR3 spells CASSESTGVQPQHF. As DNA, the CDR3 is TGCGCCAGCAGTGAGTCGACGGGGGTTCAGCCCCAGCATTTT.

This clonotype was observed at least ten times. The chain joins TRBV6-1 to TRBJ2-7; D not resolved. From germline, CDR1 is MNHNS and CDR2 SASEGT. V was clipped by 9 bases and J by 4 bases, with 19 bases between them. This CDR3 contains 14 residues. CDR3 bases: TGTGCCAGACCATCCCTAGGGCGCCCTTACGAGCAGTACTTC. Its translation is CARPSLGRPYEQYF.

V usage is TRBV29-1 and J usage is TRBJ1-4, with D uncertain. V was trimmed by 4 bases and J by 6 bases, leaving 6 bases between them. The V gene's germline CDR1 is SQVTM and CDR2 ANQGSEA. The CDR3 is 11 amino acids. This CDR3 is CSVVRDEKLFF. The CDR3 nucleotides are TGCAGCGTTGTGAGGGATGAAAAACTGTTTTTT.

In this sample, this clonotype turned up many times. The V gene is TRBV6-5, the J gene TRBJ1-1; a weak D match, TRBD1 (6 bases). This CDR3 has 15 amino acids. The V end lost 2 bases, the J end lost 7 bases, and 17 bases lay between the germline ends. The germline CDR1 and CDR2 sequences are MNHEY and SVGAGI. CDR3 coding DNA: TGTGCCAGCAGTTACGAACCAAGGGGGGTGGATGAAGCTTTCTTT. Translation: CASSYEPRGVDEAFF.

The chain uses TRBV2 and TRBJ1-2; D is uncertain. This CDR3 comprises 13 residues. Trimming removed 7 bases from V and 3 bases from J, with 12 bases in between. Germline V CDR1 and CDR2: SNHLY, FYNNEI. The CDR3 region has the DNA TGTGCCAGCAAAAGTCTCGACTACTATGGCTACACCTTC. Protein: CASKSLDYYGYTF.

This clonotype has a count of ten or more. The CDR3 DNA sequence: TGTGCCAGCAGTTACTCAGGACAATATGGCTACACCTTC. Protein sequence: CASSYSGQYGYTF. The V gene is TRBV6-5, the J gene TRBJ1-2, with D tentatively TRBD1 (5 bases). The V end was cut by 0 bases, the J end by 5 bases, with 7 bases between. Germline V gene data show CDR1 as MNHEY and CDR2 as SVGAGI. The CDR3 extends over 13 amino acids.

This clonotype was observed at least ten times. The chain couples TRBV19 to TRBJ2-1; no definite D call. Germline-derived CDR1 and CDR2 are LNHDA and SQIVND (reference sequence). This CDR3 region has 14 residues. V was trimmed by 4 bases and J by 6 bases, leaving 13 bases between them. CDR3 sequence: CASSKVSLVNEQFF. The CDR3 DNA reads as TGTGCCAGTAGTAAGGTTAGTCTAGTCAATGAGCAGTTCTTC.

The chain carries TRBV20-1 and TRBJ2-1; D possibly corresponds to TRBD1 (6 bases). The germline CDR1 and CDR2 sequences are DFQATT and SNEGSKA (reference sequence). Trimming left V 6 bases short and J 7 bases short, with 16 bases between. The CDR3 sequence is 13 residues long. In DNA form, the CDR3 reads TGCAGTGCGGAAGGGGGATTCGGGAATGAGCAGTTCTTC. Its protein product is CSAEGGFGNEQFF.

This clonotype was counted many times. The rearrangement links TRBV29-1 to TRBJ2-7; TRBD1 matches at 10 bases. CDR1 and CDR2 (germline): SQVTM, ANQGSEA. The CDR3 length is 16 residues. J gave up 2 bases and V 3 bases, and 10 bases lay outside the gene matches. The CDR3 DNA is TGCAGCGTTGAGGGGGGGTCGGGACAGGGGACCTACGAGCAGTACTTC. It codes for CSVEGGSGQGTYEQYF.

This chain connects TRBV28 to TRBJ2-7; no clear D. Trimming shortened V by 5 bases and J by 2 bases, and 13 bases separated the two germline ends. Germline loops: CDR1 MDHEN, CDR2 SYDVKM. CDR3 length equals 14 residues. The DNA of the CDR3 is TGTGCCAGCAGTCCCACCGGTCTGGCCTACGAGCAGTACTTC. This codes for CASSPTGLAYEQYF.

V gene TRBV6-2 or TRBV6-3 combines with J gene TRBJ2-1; 7 bases line up with TRBD2. Losses at the gene ends were 0 bases for V and 3 bases for J; bases not matched to a gene: 8. Germline V gene sequence: CDR1 MNHEY, CDR2 SVGEGT. The CDR3 is 17 residues long. The CDR3 sequence is CASSYSQLAAIYNEQFF. The DNA for the CDR3 is TGTGCCAGCAGTTACTCGCAGCTAGCGGCTATCTACAATGAGCAGTTCTTC.

This clonotype has a count of ten or more. V is TRBV6-1 and J is TRBJ1-2; the match to TRBD1 covers 11 bases. The CDR3 loop spans 15 amino acids. Germline assignment: CDR1 MNHNS and CDR2 SASEGT. V lost 6 bases and J lost 2; bases outside the gene matches: 5. CDR3 in DNA: TGTGCCAGCAGGACCGGACAGGGGGCGAACTATGGCTACACCTTC. This codes for CASRTGQGANYGYTF.

The CDR3 nucleotides read TGTGCCAGCAGGGCCGGGACAATAAACACCGGGGAGCTGTTTTTT. Amino acid sequence: CASRAGTINTGELFF. The gene calls are TRBV5-8 and TRBJ2-2; D perhaps matches TRBD1 (6 bases). V gave up 5 bases and J gave up 2 bases, with 13 bases separating them. The CDR3 loop spans 15 amino acids. Per germline, CDR1 SGHTS and CDR2 YDEGEE.

This rearrangement joins TRBV29-1 to TRBJ2-5; D may match TRBD1 or TRBD2 (5 bases each). Germline values: CDR1 SQVTM, CDR2 ANQGSEA. Trimming shortened V by 4 bases and J by 2 bases, and 11 bases separated the two germline ends. The CDR3 extends over 13 amino acids. The CDR3 nucleotides read TGCAGCGTTGGAGCGGCAGGGCAAGAGACCCAGTACTTC. Its protein is CSVGAAGQETQYF.

The chain couples TRBV19 to TRBJ2-7; 10 nucleotides match TRBD2. CDR1 and CDR2 from the germline V gene are LNHDA and SQIVND (reference sequence). CDR3 size: 14 residues. The V gene end was trimmed by 5 bases and the J gene end by 7 bases; junction bases not matched to a gene: 8. This chain's CDR3 is CASSPQREGYEQYF. As DNA, the CDR3 is TGTGCCAGTAGTCCCCAGCGGGAGGGATATGAGCAGTACTTC.

V is TRBV29-1 and J is TRBJ1-1, with D perhaps matching TRBD1 (5 bases). The V gene lost 4 bases and the J gene lost 0 bases, with 9 bases spanning the gap. Germline-derived CDR1 and CDR2 are SQVTM and ANQGSEA. The CDR3 is made up of 13 amino acids. CDR3 bases: TGCAGCGTTGGGGGGACCATGAACACTGAAGCTTTCTTT. This codes for CSVGGTMNTEAFF.

The sample holds a few counts of this clonotype. The rearrangement joins TRBV3-1 to TRBJ2-4; 7 bases line up with TRBD2. Germline V gene sequence: CDR1 LGHDT, CDR2 YNNKEL (reference sequence). This CDR3 is 15 amino acids long. With V trimmed by 0 bases and J by 5 bases, 4 bases remained unmatched. The CDR3 sequence: CASSQDTSGENIQYF. DNA of the CDR3: TGTGCCAGCAGCCAAGACACCAGCGGGGAAAACATTCAGTACTTC.

At least ten counts were recorded for this clonotype. The rearrangement joins TRBV12-3 or TRBV12-4 to TRBJ2-7, with D possibly matching TRBD2 (6 bases). The CDR3 contains 13 residues. The ends were cut back, 7 bases at V and 2 bases at J, with 12 bases in the middle. The CDR3 coding sequence is TGTGCCAGCACCGGGGGTATAACCTACGAGCAGTACTTC. Translation: CASTGGITYEQYF.

In its sample, this clonotype was seen many times. With a much larger clone just one base away, this may be a read error. The chain joins TRBV6-1 to TRBJ1-1; no clear D gene. Deletions cut 4 bases from V and 1 base from J, with 1 base between. Germline assignment: CDR1 MNHNS and CDR2 SASEGT. This CDR3 contains 11 residues. The DNA for the CDR3 is TGTGCCAGCAGTGGGAACACTGAAGCTTTCTTT. It is translated as CASSGNTEAFF.

The sample holds many counts of this clonotype. V usage is TRBV7-9 and J usage is TRBJ1-2; the D gene is possibly TRBD1 (5 bases). The V end lost 1 base, the J end lost 7 bases, and 16 bases lay between the germline ends. From germline, CDR1 is SEHNR and CDR2 FQNEAQ (reference sequence). The CDR3 totals 15 residues. The CDR3 DNA follows: TGTGCCAGCAGCTTAGAGGTTTCTTGGGGCTGTGGCTACACCTTC. Protein sequence: CASSLEVSWGCGYTF.

There are a few counts of this clonotype. The rearrangement uses TRBV6-5 and TRBJ2-5; tentative D call: TRBD1 (6 bases). CDR1 is MNHEY, CDR2 SVGAGI, per germline. The V end lost 0 bases, the J end lost 1 base, and 12 bases lay between the germline ends. This CDR3 is 16 amino acids long. The CDR3 sequence: CASSYSFRGGQETQYF. DNA of the CDR3: TGTGCCAGCAGTTACTCATTCAGGGGCGGCCAAGAGACCCAGTACTTC.

The V and J genes are TRBV6-5 and TRBJ2-2; D uncertain. The germline V and J ends were trimmed by 0 bases and 5 bases, with 4 bases remaining between them. Germline V gives CDR1 MNHEY, CDR2 SVGAGI. The CDR3 is 13 amino acids. This CDR3 is CASSYSRTGELFF. Here the CDR3 DNA reads TGTGCCAGCAGTTACTCGAGGACCGGGGAGCTGTTTTTT.

This clonotype was counted many times. The chain is built from TRBV20-1 and TRBJ2-5, with D perhaps matching TRBD2 (7 bases). The germline V gene has CDR1 DFQATT and CDR2 SNEGSKA (reference sequence). This CDR3 region has 13 residues. In DNA, the CDR3 is TGCAGCCAACCGCGGGGGCAACAAGAGACCCAGTACTTC. It encodes CSQPRGQQETQYF.

This clonotype came up a few times. A much larger clone differs from this one at a single base, so this may be a read error. The chain carries TRBV11-1 and TRBJ2-4; D gene unclear. Trimming pared 5 bases from V and 13 bases from J, leaving 21 bases between. Germline CDR1 is SGHAT and CDR2 is FQDESV (reference sequence). CDR3 length equals 14 residues. CDR3 coding DNA: TGTGCCAGCAGCAACAACGGAGATTACAATGAGCAGTACTTC. As protein: CASSNNGDYNEQYF.

This clonotype was observed at least ten times. V usage is TRBV9 and J usage is TRBJ2-1, with 11 nucleotides matching TRBD2. The CDR3 totals 15 residues. Germline V CDR1 and CDR2: SGDLS, YYNGEE. Unmatched junction bases numbered 2, after V lost 3 bases and J lost 3 bases. CDR3 sequence: CASSAGTSGYNEQFF. CDR3 DNA sequence: TGTGCCAGCAGCGCCGGGACTAGCGGCTACAATGAGCAGTTCTTC.

This clonotype was seen repeatedly, ten times or more. The chain combines TRBV20-1 with TRBJ2-7; the match to TRBD1 covers 7 bases. V was pared by 6 bases and J by 4 bases, with 15 bases of the junction left unmatched. The CDR3 is 15 amino acids. Per the germline V gene, CDR1 is DFQATT and CDR2 is SNEGSKA (reference sequence). CDR3 nucleotides: TGCAGTGCCCCTAAGGGGACAGCCGAGGTTTACGAGCAGTACTTC. Encoded protein: CSAPKGTAEVYEQYF.

This clonotype was detected once. This sequence may be a read error, since a much larger clone differs from it by one base. The chain couples TRBV2 to TRBJ1-1; D uncertain. Germline V gene data show CDR1 as SNHLY and CDR2 as FYNNEI. The CDR3 extends over 13 amino acids. V was pared by 5 bases and J by 1 base, with 8 bases between. CDR3 in amino acids: CASSYWANTEAFF. The CDR3 DNA reads as TGTGCCAGCAGTTACTGGGCGAACACTGAAGCTTTCTTT.

This rearrangement joins TRBV10-1 to TRBJ1-5; 7 nucleotides agree with TRBD1. V trimming: 7 bases; J trimming: 4 bases; junction bases outside the gene matches: 10. The CDR3 totals 15 residues. CDR1 and CDR2 (germline): WNHNN, SYGVQD (reference sequence). The CDR3 sequence: CASTPDRVRNQPQHF. The CDR3 nucleotides are TGCGCCAGCACTCCCGACAGGGTACGGAATCAGCCCCAGCATTTT.

The chain links TRBV12-3 or TRBV12-4 to TRBJ1-3, with a weak D call TRBD1 (5 bases). The CDR3 is made up of 14 amino acids. Trimming removed 7 bases from V and 2 bases from J, with 12 bases in between. This CDR3 is CASNNQGAGNTIYF. The CDR3 region has the DNA TGTGCCAGCAATAATCAGGGCGCTGGAAACACCATATATTTT.

V usage is TRBV2 and J usage is TRBJ2-3; maybe TRBD2 (5 bases). Germline V CDR1 and CDR2: SNHLY, FYNNEI. The CDR3 covers 15 residues. Trimming pared 1 base from V and 0 bases from J, leaving 8 bases between. DNA of the CDR3: TGTGCCAGCAGTGAAGGAGCGGCTAGCACAGATACGCAGTATTTT. This gives the protein CASSEGAASTDTQYF. Using reference TRBV2 and TRBJ2-3 for the parts outside the CDR3, the full variable domain is EPEVTQTPSHQVTQMGQEVILRCVPISNHLYFYWYRQILGQKVEFLVSFYNNEISEKSEIFDDQFSVERPDGSNFTLKIRSTKLEDSAMYFCASSEGAASTDTQYFGPGTRLTVL.